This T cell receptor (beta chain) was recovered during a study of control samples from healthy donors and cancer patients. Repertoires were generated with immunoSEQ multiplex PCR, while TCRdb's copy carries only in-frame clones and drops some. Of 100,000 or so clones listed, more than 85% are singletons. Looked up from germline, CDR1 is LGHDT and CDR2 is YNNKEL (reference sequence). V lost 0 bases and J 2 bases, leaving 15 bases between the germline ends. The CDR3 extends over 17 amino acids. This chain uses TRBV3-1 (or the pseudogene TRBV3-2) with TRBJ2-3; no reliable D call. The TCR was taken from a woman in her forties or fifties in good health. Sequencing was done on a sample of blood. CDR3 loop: CASSQDPHTYPTDTQYF. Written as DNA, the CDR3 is TGTGCCAGCAGCCAAGATCCCCACACGTACCCCACAGATACGCAGTATTTT.